Sequencing of this TCR beta chain was carried out in a study of cytomegalovirus exposure and HLA in healthy donors. V dropped 4 bases and J dropped 0; count of bases not matched to a gene: 3. CDR3 length: 15 residues. CDR1 and CDR2 (germline): SGHDT, YYEEEE. The PCR was carried out with 60 Vbeta primers and 13 Jbeta primers. Profiled with immunoSEQ multiplex PCR; TCRdb holds only in-frame clones, not every one. The sample has 100,000 to 120,000 clones, roughly 80% seen once. The chain combines TRBV5-6 with TRBJ2-3; TRBD2 matches at 9 bases. This TCR came from a man aged 30 to 39 in good health and CMV-seropositive. The sample comprised PBMCs. CDR3 bases: TGTGCCAGCAGCCGCGGGGGGGAGAGCACAGATACGCAGTATTTT. Its translation: CASSRGGESTDTQYF.